This T cell receptor (beta chain) was documented in a study of blood T cells in healthy people across ages. In germline, CDR1 is DFQATT, CDR2 SNEGSKA (reference sequence). Trimming removed 0 bases from V and 6 bases from J; junction bases left unmatched: 8. The CDR3 is 15 amino acids. This clonotype was seen more than once but under ten times. Combining a sample-barcoded 5' primer with a J-beta primer mix, a second PCR ran for roughly 7 to 12 cycles. A single record per CDR3 protein comes from TCRdb applying MiXCR to the 5' RACE reads. The sample shows approximately 780,000 distinct CDR3 sequences, under 30% of them seen only once. The same specimen was also included in a second study, on T cells of mothers and their children.

This TCR came from a boy aged 5 to 17 in good health. The V call is TRBV20-1, the J call TRBJ2-5; 9 bases line up with TRBD1. The sequenced material came from blood. In DNA form, the CDR3 reads TGCAGTGCTAGAGATGGCGGGACAGGGCAAAAGACCCAGTACTTC. The encoded protein is CSARDGGTGQKTQYF.